Listed below are T cell receptor beta chains from one sample, sequenced in a study of T cell changes during pregnancy in multiple sclerosis. Sequenced by immunoSEQ multiplex PCR; TCRdb stores in-frame clones only, minus some. The table records about 59,000 clones, about 93% of them present only once. The material sequenced was CD4+ T cells from peripheral blood mononuclear cells, taken before pregnancy. These TCRs come from a female donor with multiple sclerosis, enrolled in a pregnancy study. The CDR3 runs from the conserved cysteine through the conserved F or W.

J: TRBJ1-2
V: TRBV30
CDR3: CAWSGNSGGYTF

J: TRBJ2-1
V: TRBV15
CDR3: CATSEHSGSGGNEQFF

J: TRBJ2-1
V: TRBV11-2
CDR3: CASSSPFFGNEQFF

J: TRBJ2-6
V: TRBV5-1
CDR3: CASSRGGSGANVLTF

J: TRBJ1-5
V: TRBV6-1
CDR3: CASGRDRGANQPQHF

J: TRBJ1-1
V: TRBV7-2
CDR3: CASSPRVYTEAFF

J: TRBJ2-3
V: TRBV21-1
CDR3: CASSRWGTGDYTDTQYF

J: TRBJ2-5
V: TRBV18
CDR3: CASSSGEETQYF

J: TRBJ1-5
V: TRBV30
CDR3: CAWSVKEQGLWGNQPQHF

J: TRBJ2-3
V: TRBV9
CDR3: CASSVEGQGAADTQYF

J: TRBJ2-1
V: TRBV11-1
CDR3: CASSPGTSGSNEQFF

J: TRBJ1-2
V: TRBV9
CDR3: CASSVDLLNYGYTF

J: TRBJ2-7
V: TRBV29-1
CDR3: CSVRDSSPREQYF

J: TRBJ2-3
V: TRBV21-1
CDR3: CASRLGSTDTQYF

J: TRBJ2-1
V: TRBV6-6
CDR3: CASRAASGAYNEQFF

J: TRBJ1-1
V: TRBV6-5
CDR3: CASSYGAGMNTEAFF

J: TRBJ2-1
V: TRBV4-3
CDR3: CASSPTTSGVTEQFF

J: TRBJ1-2
V: TRBV19
CDR3: CASSPPLRSGYTF

J: TRBJ2-1
V: TRBV4-3
CDR3: CASSLRTKGNEQFF

J: TRBJ2-7
V: TRBV19
CDR3: CASSPWTGAYEQYF

J: TRBJ1-2
V: TRBV30
CDR3: CAWSRGRKDYGYTF

J: TRBJ1-1
V: TRBV6-6
CDR3: CASSYSSNRNTEAFF

J: TRBJ1-1
V: TRBV18
CDR3: CASSRTALPQTEAFF

J: TRBJ1-1
V: TRBV6-5
CDR3: CASSRRGGPNTEAFF

J: TRBJ2-2
V: TRBV27
CDR3: CASRQGQNTGELFF

J: TRBJ1-4
V: TRBV9
CDR3: CASSVYDGTLTNEKLFF

J: TRBJ2-7
V: TRBV4-2
CDR3: CASSQDLGGLRGQKYEQYF

J: TRBJ2-7
V: TRBV18
CDR3: CASSPSDWETTYGEQYF

J: TRBJ1-5
V: TRBV7-2
CDR3: CASSSYNQPQHF

J: TRBJ2-7
V: TRBV5-1
CDR3: CASSLAGDRAHEQYF

J: TRBJ2-1
V: TRBV27
CDR3: CASSRQTTYWTSGYEQFF

J: TRBJ2-3
V: TRBV5-4
CDR3: CASSPGQRTDTQYF

J: TRBJ1-4
V: TRBV5-3
CDR3: CARSWKRGRNEKLFF